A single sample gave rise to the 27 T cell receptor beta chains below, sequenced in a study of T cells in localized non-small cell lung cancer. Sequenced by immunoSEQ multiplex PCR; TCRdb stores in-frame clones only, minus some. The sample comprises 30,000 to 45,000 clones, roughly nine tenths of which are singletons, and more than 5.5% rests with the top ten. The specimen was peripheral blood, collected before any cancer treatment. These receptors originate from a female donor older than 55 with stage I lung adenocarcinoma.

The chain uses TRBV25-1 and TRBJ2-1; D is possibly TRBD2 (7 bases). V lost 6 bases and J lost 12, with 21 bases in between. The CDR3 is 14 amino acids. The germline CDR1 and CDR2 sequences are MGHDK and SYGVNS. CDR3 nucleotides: TGTGCCAGCAGGGCCCCCGGGGGGCAGTCCCTGCAGTTCTTC. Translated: CASRAPGGQSLQFF.

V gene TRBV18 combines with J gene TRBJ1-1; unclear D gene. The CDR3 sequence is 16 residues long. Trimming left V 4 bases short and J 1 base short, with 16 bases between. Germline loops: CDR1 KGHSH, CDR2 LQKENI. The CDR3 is CASSLVPPFGNTEAFF. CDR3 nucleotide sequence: TGTGCCAGCTCACTTGTTCCTCCATTTGGGAACACTGAAGCTTTCTTT.

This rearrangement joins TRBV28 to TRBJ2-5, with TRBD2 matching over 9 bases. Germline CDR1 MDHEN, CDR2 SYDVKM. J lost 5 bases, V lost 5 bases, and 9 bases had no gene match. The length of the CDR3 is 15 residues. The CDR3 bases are TGTGCCAGCAGTCCGCCGCGGGGGGGCCTGGAGACCCAGTACTTC. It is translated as CASSPPRGGLETQYF.

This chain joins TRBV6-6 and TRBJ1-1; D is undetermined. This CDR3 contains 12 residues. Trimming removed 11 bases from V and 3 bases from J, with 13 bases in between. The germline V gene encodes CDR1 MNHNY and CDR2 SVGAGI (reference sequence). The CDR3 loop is CASSPGDTEAFF. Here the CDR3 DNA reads TGTGCCTCCTCTCCCGGGGACACTGAAGCTTTCTTT.

CDR3 DNA: TGTGCCAGCAGCTCGCCGGGACAGAGCTCTGGGGCCAACGTCCTGACTTTC. It encodes CASSSPGQSSGANVLTF. The V and J genes are TRBV5-6 and TRBJ2-6, with 7 bases identical to TRBD1. This CDR3 region has 17 residues. Germline CDR1 and CDR2: SGHDT and YYEEEE. After removal of 3 bases from V and 0 bases from J, the junction contained 6 bases not matched to a gene.

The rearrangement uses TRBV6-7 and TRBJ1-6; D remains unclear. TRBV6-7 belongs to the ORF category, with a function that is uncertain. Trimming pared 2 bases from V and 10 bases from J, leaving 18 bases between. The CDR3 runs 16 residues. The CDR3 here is CASSYGCLTGNSPLHF. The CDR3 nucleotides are TGTGCCAGCAGTTACGGATGCCTAACCGGGAACTCACCCCTCCACTTT.

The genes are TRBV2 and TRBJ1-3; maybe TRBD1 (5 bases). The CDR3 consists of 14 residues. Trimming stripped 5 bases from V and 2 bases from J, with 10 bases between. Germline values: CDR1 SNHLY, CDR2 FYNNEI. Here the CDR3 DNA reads TGTGCCAGCAGTTCCGACAGCACTGGAAACACCATATATTTT. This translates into CASSSDSTGNTIYF.

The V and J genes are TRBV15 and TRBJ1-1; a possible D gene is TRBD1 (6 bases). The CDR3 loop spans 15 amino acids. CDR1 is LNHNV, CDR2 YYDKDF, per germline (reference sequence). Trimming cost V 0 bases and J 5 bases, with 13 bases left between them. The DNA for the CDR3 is TGTGCCACCAGCAGAGAGAGGGGGAGAACAACTGAAGCTTTCTTT. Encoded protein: CATSRERGRTTEAFF.

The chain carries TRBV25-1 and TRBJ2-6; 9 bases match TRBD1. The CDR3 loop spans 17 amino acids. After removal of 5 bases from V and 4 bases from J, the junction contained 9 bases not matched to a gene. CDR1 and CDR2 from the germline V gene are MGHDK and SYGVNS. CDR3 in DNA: TGTGCCAGCAGTCCCAACAGGGGGCTGGCCGGGGCCAACGTCCTGACTTTC. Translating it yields CASSPNRGLAGANVLTF.

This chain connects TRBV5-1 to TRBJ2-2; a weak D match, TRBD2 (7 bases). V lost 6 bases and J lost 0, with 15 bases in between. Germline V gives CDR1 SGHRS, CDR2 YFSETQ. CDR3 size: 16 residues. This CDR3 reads CASNPRGAANTGELFF. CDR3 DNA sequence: TGCGCCAGCAATCCTCGGGGGGCGGCGAACACCGGGGAGCTGTTTTTT.

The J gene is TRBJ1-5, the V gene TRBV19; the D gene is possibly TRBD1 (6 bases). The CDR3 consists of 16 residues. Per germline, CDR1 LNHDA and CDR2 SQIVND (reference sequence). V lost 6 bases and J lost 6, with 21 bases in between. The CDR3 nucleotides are TGTGCCAGTAGACCTAGGGGGGGGGCAGAGGGTCAGCCCCAGCATTTT. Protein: CASRPRGGAEGQPQHF.

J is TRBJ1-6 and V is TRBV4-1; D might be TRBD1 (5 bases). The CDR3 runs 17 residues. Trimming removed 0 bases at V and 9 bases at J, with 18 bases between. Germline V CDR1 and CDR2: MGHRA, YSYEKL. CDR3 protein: CASSQDQAGGVGSPLHF. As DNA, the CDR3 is TGCGCCAGCAGCCAAGATCAAGCGGGAGGGGTAGGTTCACCCCTCCACTTT.

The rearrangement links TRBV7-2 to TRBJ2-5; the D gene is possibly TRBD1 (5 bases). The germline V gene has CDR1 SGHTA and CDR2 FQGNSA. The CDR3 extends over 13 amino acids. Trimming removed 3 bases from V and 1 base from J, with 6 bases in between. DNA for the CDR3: TGTGCCAGCAGCTTGCAGGGCCAAGAGACCCAGTACTTC. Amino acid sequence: CASSLQGQETQYF.

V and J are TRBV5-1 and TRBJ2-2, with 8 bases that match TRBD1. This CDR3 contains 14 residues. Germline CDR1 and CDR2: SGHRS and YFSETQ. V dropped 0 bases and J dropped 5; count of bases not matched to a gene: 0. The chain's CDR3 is CASSLGQGTGELFF. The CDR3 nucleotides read TGCGCCAGCAGCTTGGGACAGGGGACCGGGGAGCTGTTTTTT.

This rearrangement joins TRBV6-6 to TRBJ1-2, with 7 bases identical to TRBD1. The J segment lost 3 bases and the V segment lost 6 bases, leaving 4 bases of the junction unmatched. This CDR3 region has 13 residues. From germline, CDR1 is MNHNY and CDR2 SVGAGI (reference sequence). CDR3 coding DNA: TGTGCCAGCAGCAGGGACAGCTACTATGGCTACACCTTC. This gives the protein CASSRDSYYGYTF.

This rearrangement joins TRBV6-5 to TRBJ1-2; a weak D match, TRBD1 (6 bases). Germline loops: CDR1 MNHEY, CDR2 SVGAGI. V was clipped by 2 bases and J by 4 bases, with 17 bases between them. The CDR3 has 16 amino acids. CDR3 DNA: TGTGCCAGCAGTTACGCCCCGGGAGGGGGGGGCTATGGCTACACCTTC. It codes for CASSYAPGGGGYGYTF.

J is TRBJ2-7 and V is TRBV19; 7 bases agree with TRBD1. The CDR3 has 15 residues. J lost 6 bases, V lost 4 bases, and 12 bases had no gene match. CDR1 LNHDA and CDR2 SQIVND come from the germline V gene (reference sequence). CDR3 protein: CASSKKDREFLEQYF. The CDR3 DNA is TGTGCCAGTAGTAAAAAAGACAGGGAATTCCTCGAGCAGTACTTC.

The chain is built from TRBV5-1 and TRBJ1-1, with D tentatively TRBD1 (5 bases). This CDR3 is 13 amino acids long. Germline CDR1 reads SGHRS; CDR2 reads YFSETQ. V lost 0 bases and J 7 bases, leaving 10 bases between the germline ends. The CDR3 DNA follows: TGCGCCAGCAGCTTGGGGGGGATGAATGAAGCTTTCTTT. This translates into CASSLGGMNEAFF.

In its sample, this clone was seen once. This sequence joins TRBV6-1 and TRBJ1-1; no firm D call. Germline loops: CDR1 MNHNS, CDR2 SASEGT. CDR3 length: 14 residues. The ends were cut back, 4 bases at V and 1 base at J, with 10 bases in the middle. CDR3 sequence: CASSVTTGNTEAFF. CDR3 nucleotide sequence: TGTGCCAGCAGTGTAACGACTGGGAACACTGAAGCTTTCTTT.

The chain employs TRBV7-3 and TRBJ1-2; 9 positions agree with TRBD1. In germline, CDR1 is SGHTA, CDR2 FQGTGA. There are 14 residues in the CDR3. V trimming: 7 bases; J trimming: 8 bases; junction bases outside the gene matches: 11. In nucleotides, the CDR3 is TGTGCCAGCAACCAGGGACAGGGAGTTCTCGGCTACACCTTC. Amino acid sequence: CASNQGQGVLGYTF.

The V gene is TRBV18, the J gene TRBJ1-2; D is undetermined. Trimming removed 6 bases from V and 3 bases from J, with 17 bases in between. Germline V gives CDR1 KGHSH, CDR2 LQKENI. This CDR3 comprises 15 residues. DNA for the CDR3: TGTGCCAGCTCCCCCTTAGTGGCCCGCGACTATGGCTACACCTTC. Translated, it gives CASSPLVARDYGYTF. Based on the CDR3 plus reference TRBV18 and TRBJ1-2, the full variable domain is NAGVMQNPRHLVRRRGQEARLRCSPMKGHSHVYWYRQLPEEGLKFMVYLQKENIIDESGMPKERFSAEFPKEGPSILRIQQVVRGDSAAYFCASSPLVARDYGYTFGSGTRLTVV.

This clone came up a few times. The CDR3 loop reads CASSLGQARGYTF. The CDR3 DNA is TGTGCCAGCAGCTTAGGACAGGCCCGTGGCTACACCTTC. The chain has TRBV7-6 and TRBJ1-2; D possibly corresponds to TRBD1 (6 bases). The CDR3 length is 13 residues. Germline loops: CDR1 SGHVS, CDR2 FNYEAQ. V lost 1 base to trimming and J lost 7 bases, with 10 bases between them.

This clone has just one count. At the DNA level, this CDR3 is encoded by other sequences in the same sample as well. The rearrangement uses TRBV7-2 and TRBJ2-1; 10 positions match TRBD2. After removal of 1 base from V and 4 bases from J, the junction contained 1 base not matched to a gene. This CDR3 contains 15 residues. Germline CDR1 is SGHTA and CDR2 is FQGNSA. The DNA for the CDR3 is TGTGCCAGCAGCTTAGATAGCGGGGGGTACAATGAGCAGTTCTTC. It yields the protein CASSLDSGGYNEQFF.

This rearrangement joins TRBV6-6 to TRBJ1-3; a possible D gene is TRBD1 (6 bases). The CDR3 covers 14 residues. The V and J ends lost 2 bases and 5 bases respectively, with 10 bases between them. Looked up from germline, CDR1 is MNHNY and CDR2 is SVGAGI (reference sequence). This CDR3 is CASSYGQLRNTIYF. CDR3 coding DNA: TGTGCCAGCAGTTACGGACAGCTCCGAAACACCATATATTTT.

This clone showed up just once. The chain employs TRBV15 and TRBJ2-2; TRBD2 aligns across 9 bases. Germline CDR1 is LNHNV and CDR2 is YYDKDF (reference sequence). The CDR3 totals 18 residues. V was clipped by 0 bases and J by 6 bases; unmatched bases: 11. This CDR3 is CATSRDLAGALGAGELFF. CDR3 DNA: TGTGCCACCAGCAGAGATTTAGCGGGGGCCCTTGGGGCCGGGGAGCTGTTTTTT.

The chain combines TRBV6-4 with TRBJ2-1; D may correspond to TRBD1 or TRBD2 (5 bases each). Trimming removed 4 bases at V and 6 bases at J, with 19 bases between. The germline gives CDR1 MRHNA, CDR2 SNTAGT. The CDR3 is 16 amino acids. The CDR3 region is CASSAKTTGTLNEQFF. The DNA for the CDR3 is TGTGCCAGCAGTGCAAAAACAACCGGGACCCTCAATGAGCAGTTCTTC.

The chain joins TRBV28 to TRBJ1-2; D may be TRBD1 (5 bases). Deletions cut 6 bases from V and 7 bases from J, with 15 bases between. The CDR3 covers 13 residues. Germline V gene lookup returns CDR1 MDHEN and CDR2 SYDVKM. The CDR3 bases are TGTGCCAGCAGATGGGACCCGATGGGTGGCTACACCTTC. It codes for CASRWDPMGGYTF.